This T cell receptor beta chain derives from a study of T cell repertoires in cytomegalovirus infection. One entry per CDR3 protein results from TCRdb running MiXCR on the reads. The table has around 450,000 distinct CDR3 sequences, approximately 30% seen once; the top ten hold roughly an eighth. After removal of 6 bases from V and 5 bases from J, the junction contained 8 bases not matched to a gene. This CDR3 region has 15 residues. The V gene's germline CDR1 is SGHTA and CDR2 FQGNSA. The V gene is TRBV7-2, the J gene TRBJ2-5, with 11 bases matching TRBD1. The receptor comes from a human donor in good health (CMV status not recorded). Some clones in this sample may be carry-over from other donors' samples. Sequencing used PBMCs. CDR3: CASSTGQGGRETQYF. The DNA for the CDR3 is TGTGCCAGCAGTACGGGACAGGGGGGTCGGGAGACCCAGTACTTC.